Each of the 6 T cell receptor beta chains below was sequenced from the same sample in a study of T cell changes during pregnancy in multiple sclerosis. Some clones are missing from TCRdb's copy, which holds only in-frame ones; the method was immunoSEQ multiplex PCR. Of around 38,000 clones listed, 91% are singletons. The sample consisted of CD8+ T cells from peripheral blood mononuclear cells, taken in the second trimester of pregnancy. These receptors were taken from a female donor with multiple sclerosis, enrolled in a pregnancy study.

This clone has only one observation. This chain uses TRBV28 with TRBJ2-3, with TRBD1 matching 7 bases. V shed 5 bases, J shed 2 bases, and the junction held 7 bases outside the gene matches. CDR1 and CDR2 (germline): MDHEN, SYDVKM. The CDR3 sequence is 15 residues long. The CDR3: CASSRLTGSTDTQYF. In DNA form, the CDR3 reads TGTGCCAGCAGTCGCCTGACAGGGTCCACAGATACGCAGTATTTT.

The rearrangement joins TRBV27 to TRBJ2-7, with a possible D match to TRBD1 (5 bases). V lost 3 bases and J 1 base, leaving 7 bases between the germline ends. CDR1 is MNHEY and CDR2 is SMNVEV in the germline V gene (reference sequence). This CDR3 has 13 amino acids. The CDR3 loop is CASSLGLSYEQYF. The CDR3 DNA sequence: TGTGCCAGCAGTTTGGGGCTATCCTACGAGCAGTACTTC.

The chain employs TRBV25-1 and TRBJ2-1; perhaps TRBD2 as D (6 bases). Germline CDR1 is MGHDK and CDR2 is SYGVNS. The ends were cut back, 3 bases at V and 4 bases at J, with 22 bases in the middle. The CDR3 is 18 residues long. In DNA, the CDR3 is TGTGCCAGCAGTGAGCTAGCGAGAAATTCCACACCGTACAATGAGCAGTTCTTC. Translating it yields CASSELARNSTPYNEQFF.

This rearrangement joins TRBV4-3 to TRBJ1-6, with no clear D. The CDR3 is 13 residues long. V was clipped by 1 base and J by 9 bases, with 7 bases between them. The germline V gene encodes CDR1 LGHNA and CDR2 YSLEER. Here the CDR3 DNA reads TGCGCCAGCAGCCAAGCTACGGGTTCACCCCTCCACTTT. Its protein product is CASSQATGSPLHF.

V gene TRBV19 combines with J gene TRBJ1-2; tentatively, D is TRBD1 (5 bases). With 11 bases removed from V and 7 bases from J, the gap between germline ends came to 26 bases. CDR3 length equals 15 residues. The germline CDR1 and CDR2 sequences are LNHDA and SQIVND (reference sequence). The CDR3 spells CASKYRDSDTAGYTF. The CDR3 DNA sequence: TGTGCCTCGAAATACCGGGACTCCGATACCGCTGGCTACACCTTC.

This chain uses TRBV7-8 with TRBJ2-7; TRBD1 matches 8 bases. CDR3 size: 15 residues. Germline CDR1 reads SGHVS; CDR2 reads FQNEAQ. The V gene end was trimmed by 1 base and the J gene end by 0 bases; junction bases not matched to a gene: 2. The chain's CDR3 is CASSLGTGPSYEQYF. CDR3 sequence (DNA): TGTGCCAGCAGCTTAGGGACAGGGCCCTCCTACGAGCAGTACTTC.